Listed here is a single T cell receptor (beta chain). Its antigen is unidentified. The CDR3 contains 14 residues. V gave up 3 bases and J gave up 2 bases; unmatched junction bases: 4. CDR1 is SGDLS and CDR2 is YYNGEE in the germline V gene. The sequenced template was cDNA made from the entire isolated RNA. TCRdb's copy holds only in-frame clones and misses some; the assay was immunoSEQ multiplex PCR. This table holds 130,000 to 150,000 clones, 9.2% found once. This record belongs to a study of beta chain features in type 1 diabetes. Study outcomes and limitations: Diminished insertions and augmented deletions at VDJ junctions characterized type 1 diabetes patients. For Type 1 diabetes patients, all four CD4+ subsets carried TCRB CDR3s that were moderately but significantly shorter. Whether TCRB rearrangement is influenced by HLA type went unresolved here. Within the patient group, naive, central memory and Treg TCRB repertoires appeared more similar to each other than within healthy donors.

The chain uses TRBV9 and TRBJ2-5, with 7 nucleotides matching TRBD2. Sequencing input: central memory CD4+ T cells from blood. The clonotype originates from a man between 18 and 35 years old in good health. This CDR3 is CASSEFGGQETQYF. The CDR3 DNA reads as TGTGCCAGCAGCGAGTTCGGGGGGCAAGAGACCCAGTACTTC.